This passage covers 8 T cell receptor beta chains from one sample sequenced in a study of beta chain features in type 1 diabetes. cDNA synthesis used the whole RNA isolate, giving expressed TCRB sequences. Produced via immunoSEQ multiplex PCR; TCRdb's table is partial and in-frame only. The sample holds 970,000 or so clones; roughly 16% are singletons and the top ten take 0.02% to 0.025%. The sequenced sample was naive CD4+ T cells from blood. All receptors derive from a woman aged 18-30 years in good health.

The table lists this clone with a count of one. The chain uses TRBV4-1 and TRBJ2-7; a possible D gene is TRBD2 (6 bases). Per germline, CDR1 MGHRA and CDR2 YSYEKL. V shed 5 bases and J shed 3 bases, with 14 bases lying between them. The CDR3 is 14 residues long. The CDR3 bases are TGCGCCAGCAGCGTTCCGGGACTGTACTACGAGCAGTACTTC. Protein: CASSVPGLYYEQYF.

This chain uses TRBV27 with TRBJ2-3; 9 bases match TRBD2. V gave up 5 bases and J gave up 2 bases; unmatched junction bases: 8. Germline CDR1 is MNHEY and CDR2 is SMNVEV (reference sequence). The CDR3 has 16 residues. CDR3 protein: CASSPWLAGFTDTQYF. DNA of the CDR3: TGTGCCAGCAGTCCCTGGCTAGCGGGATTCACAGATACGCAGTATTTT.

The CDR3 reads CASSPSTNEKLFF. Written as DNA, the CDR3 is TGTGCCAGCAGTCCCTCAACTAATGAAAAACTGTTTTTT. This chain joins TRBV5-4 and TRBJ1-4, with no clear D. The CDR3 is 13 residues long. Germline CDR1 is SGHNT and CDR2 is YYREEE (reference sequence). Trimming removed 5 bases from V and 0 bases from J, with 5 bases in between. The whole variable domain, filled in from reference TRBV5-4 and TRBJ1-4, reads ETGVTQSPTHLIKTRGQQVTLRCSSQSGHNTVSWYQQALGQGPQFIFQYYREEENGRGNFPPRFSGLQFPNYSSELNVNALELDDSALYLCASSPSTNEKLFFGSGTQLSVL.

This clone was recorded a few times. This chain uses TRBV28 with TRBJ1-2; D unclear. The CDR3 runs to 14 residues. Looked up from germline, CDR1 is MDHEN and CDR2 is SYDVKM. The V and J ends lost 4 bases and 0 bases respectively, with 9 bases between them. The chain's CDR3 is CASSSPNSNYGYTF. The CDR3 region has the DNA TGTGCCAGCAGTTCCCCAAATTCTAACTATGGCTACACCTTC.

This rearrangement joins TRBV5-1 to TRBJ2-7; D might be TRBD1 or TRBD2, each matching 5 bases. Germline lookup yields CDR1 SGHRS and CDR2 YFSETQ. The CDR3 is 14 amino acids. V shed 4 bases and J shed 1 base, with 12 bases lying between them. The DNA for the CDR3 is TGCGCCAGCAGCATAGGGACGGATTCCTACGAGCAGTACTTC. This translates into CASSIGTDSYEQYF. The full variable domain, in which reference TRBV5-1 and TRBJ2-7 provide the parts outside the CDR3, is KAGVTQTPRYLIKTRGQQVTLSCSPISGHRSVSWYQQTPGQGLQFLFEYFSETQRNKGNFPGRFSGRQFSNSRSEMNVSTLELGDSALYLCASSIGTDSYEQYFGPGTRLTVT.

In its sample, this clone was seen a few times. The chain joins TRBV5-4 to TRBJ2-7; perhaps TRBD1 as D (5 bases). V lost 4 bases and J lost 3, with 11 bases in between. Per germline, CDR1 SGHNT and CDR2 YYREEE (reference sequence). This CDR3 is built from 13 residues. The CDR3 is CASSRRDSYEQYF. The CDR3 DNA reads TGTGCCAGCAGCCGACGCGACAGCTACGAGCAGTACTTC.

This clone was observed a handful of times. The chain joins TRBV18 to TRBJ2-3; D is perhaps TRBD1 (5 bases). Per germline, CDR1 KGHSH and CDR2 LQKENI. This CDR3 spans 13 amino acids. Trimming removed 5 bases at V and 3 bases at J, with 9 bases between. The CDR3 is CASSDPGTDTQYF. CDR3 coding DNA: TGTGCCAGCTCAGACCCAGGGACAGATACGCAGTATTTT.

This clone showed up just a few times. The DNA for the CDR3 is TGTGCCAGCAAACAGGCAGGGTCCTACGAGCAGTACTTC. Translated: CASKQAGSYEQYF. The V gene is TRBV28, the J gene TRBJ2-7, with D perhaps TRBD1 (5 bases). The ends were cut back, 7 bases at V and 1 base at J, with 11 bases in the middle. Germline lookup yields CDR1 MDHEN and CDR2 SYDVKM. The CDR3 runs 13 residues.